The clone carrying this T cell receptor (beta chain) qualifies as medium-sized. This specimen belongs to a study of early T cells in non-severe SARS-CoV-2 infection. The CDR3 runs 14 residues. Germline trimming cut 4 bases from V and 2 bases from J; bases unmatched to any gene: 3. CDR1 is ENHRY and CDR2 is SYGVKD in the germline V gene. One entry per CDR3 protein, called by TCRdb with MiXCR from the 5' RACE reads. The sample includes around 25,000 distinct CDR3 sequences, 5.5% to 7% of them seen just once. This TCR came from an adult who was a healthcare worker with PCR-confirmed SARS-CoV-2 infection or an uninfected control (not recorded which). The chain couples TRBV10-3 to TRBJ2-7; 9 bases match TRBD1. Sample: whole blood. Here the CDR3 reads CAISAGTGPYEQYF. CDR3 sequence (DNA): TGTGCCATCAGTGCGGGGACAGGGCCCTACGAGCAGTACTTC.